A single sample is the source of the 24 T cell receptor beta chains below, sequenced in a study of technical replicates of blood from a few donors. This table comes from immunoSEQ multiplex PCR, and its TCRdb copy is limited to in-frame clones, with some not included. The sample yields 65,000 to 90,000 clones, 90% seen once. What was sequenced was PBMCs. The receptors here all came from a human donor in good health. Some clones in this sample may be carry-over from other donors' samples.

This chain links TRBV2 with TRBJ2-3; tentatively, D is TRBD1 (6 bases). The CDR3 extends over 14 amino acids. The V gene lost 6 bases and the J gene lost 6 bases, with 16 bases spanning the gap. The V gene's germline CDR1 is SNHLY and CDR2 FYNNEI. DNA of the CDR3: TGTGCCAGCAGGTTGAACAGGGCCCCGGATACGCAGTATTTT. Its translation: CASRLNRAPDTQYF.

The chain employs TRBV2 and TRBJ2-3, with 9 bases aligning to TRBD2. J was trimmed by 6 bases and V by 3 bases; bases with no gene match: 10. Germline loops: CDR1 SNHLY, CDR2 FYNNEI. The CDR3 is made up of 16 amino acids. CDR3 in DNA: TGTGCCAGCAGTGATCCGGCGGGGGGGTTAGGGGATACGCAGTATTTT. Protein: CASSDPAGGLGDTQYF.

The gene calls are TRBV30 and TRBJ2-1; 13 bases align to TRBD2. Trimming took 4 bases from V and 5 from J; bases not matched to a gene: 11. CDR3 length: 17 residues. Germline CDR1 reads GTSNPN; CDR2 reads SVGIG (reference sequence). The CDR3 region has the DNA TGTGCCTGGATCACGCCGAGGGGACTAGCGGGAAACAATGAGCAGTTCTTC. Its protein is CAWITPRGLAGNNEQFF.

The gene calls are TRBV7-9 and TRBJ2-7; TRBD2 matches 12 bases. CDR1 is SEHNR and CDR2 is FQNEAQ in the germline V gene (reference sequence). The CDR3 runs to 16 residues. Trimming took 5 bases from V and 4 from J; bases not matched to a gene: 9. CDR3 sequence: CASSPKRTSGVYEQYF. CDR3 nucleotides: TGTGCCAGCAGCCCAAAGCGGACTAGCGGGGTGTACGAGCAGTACTTC.

The chain joins TRBV2 to TRBJ1-4; the D is unclear. Germline V gives CDR1 SNHLY, CDR2 FYNNEI. Deletions cut 3 bases from V and 3 bases from J, with 8 bases between. CDR3 length: 14 amino acids. CDR3 in amino acids: CASSDRISNEKLFF. CDR3 in DNA: TGTGCCAGCAGTGATAGAATTTCTAATGAAAAACTGTTTTTT.

The rearrangement uses TRBV6-1 and TRBJ2-3; D gene uncertain. Germline V gene lookup returns CDR1 MNHNS and CDR2 SASEGT. V shed 8 bases and J shed 0 bases, with 12 bases lying between them. This CDR3 has 14 residues. The DNA of the CDR3 is TGTGCCAGCGTGGGCACAAGGAGCACAGATACGCAGTATTTT. Its protein is CASVGTRSTDTQYF.

The V and J genes are TRBV30 and TRBJ2-3; D uncertain. The germline gives CDR1 GTSNPN, CDR2 SVGIG (reference sequence). The germline V and J ends were trimmed by 2 bases and 1 base, with 7 bases remaining between them. The CDR3 runs to 13 residues. The CDR3 loop reads CAWSSGRTDTQYF. CDR3 in DNA: TGTGCCTGGAGTTCTGGGCGCACAGATACGCAGTATTTT.

The chain links TRBV5-5 to TRBJ1-2; TRBD1 matches 7 bases. The CDR3 is made up of 13 amino acids. Germline CDR1 reads SGHKS; CDR2 reads YYEKEE (reference sequence). With V trimmed by 5 bases and J by 2 bases, 3 bases remained unmatched. CDR3 in amino acids: CASRKTGNYGYTF. The CDR3 bases are TGTGCCAGCAGAAAGACAGGGAACTATGGCTACACCTTC.

V is TRBV4-3 and J is TRBJ2-1, with 8 bases that match TRBD2. V dropped 0 bases and J dropped 4; count of bases not matched to a gene: 5. This CDR3 comprises 16 residues. Germline V CDR1 and CDR2: LGHNA, YSLEER. This CDR3 is CASSQETAGGYNEQFF. CDR3 coding DNA: TGCGCCAGCAGCCAAGAGACGGCGGGAGGTTACAATGAGCAGTTCTTC.

This chain connects TRBV5-4 to TRBJ2-7, with D perhaps matching TRBD1 (6 bases). The CDR3 sequence is 13 residues long. The V gene's germline CDR1 is SGHNT and CDR2 YYREEE (reference sequence). The V end was cut by 0 bases, the J end by 6 bases, with 10 bases between. Here the CDR3 reads CASSLGTGREQYF. CDR3 coding DNA: TGTGCCAGCAGCTTGGGTACAGGGCGCGAGCAGTACTTC.

This clone was seen once. The chain has TRBV2 and TRBJ2-1; 12 bases map to TRBD1. The germline V gene has CDR1 SNHLY and CDR2 FYNNEI. V lost 4 bases, J lost 7 bases, and 5 bases stayed unmatched. The CDR3 covers 15 residues. The CDR3 DNA follows: TGTGCCAGCAGTGGGGGACAGGGGGCAAGGAATGAGCAGTTCTTC. Translation: CASSGGQGARNEQFF.

This chain links TRBV4-3 with TRBJ2-1; possibly TRBD1 for D (6 bases). Germline V gene sequence: CDR1 LGHNA, CDR2 YSLEER. The CDR3 covers 12 residues. V shed 4 bases and J shed 9 bases, with 10 bases lying between them. The CDR3 reads CASSPSGVEQFF. CDR3 DNA sequence: TGCGCCAGCAGCCCCTCAGGGGTTGAGCAGTTCTTC.

This clone was observed once. The J gene is TRBJ2-1, the V gene TRBV4-1; possibly TRBD2 for D (6 bases). The V gene's germline CDR1 is MGHRA and CDR2 YSYEKL. Trimming took off 0 bases at V and 10 bases at J, with 10 bases between the two ends. The CDR3 contains 13 residues. The CDR3 DNA sequence: TGCGCCAGCAGCCAAGAGCCGCGGGACGAGCAGTTCTTC. Translating gives CASSQEPRDEQFF.

This rearrangement joins TRBV6-5 to TRBJ2-6; 8 nucleotides line up with TRBD1. The CDR3 has 13 amino acids. CDR1 and CDR2 from the germline V gene are MNHEY and SVGAGI. The V gene end was trimmed by 6 bases and the J gene end by 13 bases; junction bases not matched to a gene: 8. In nucleotides, the CDR3 is TGTGCCAGCAGGACAGGGGTCGCCGGAGTCCTGACTTTC. This codes for CASRTGVAGVLTF.

This clone has only one observation. This chain uses TRBV10-3 with TRBJ2-7; D might be TRBD1 (6 bases). This CDR3 contains 15 residues. The germline V gene has CDR1 ENHRY and CDR2 SYGVKD. Trimming stripped 0 bases from V and 2 bases from J, with 11 bases between. CDR3 sequence (DNA): TGTGCCATCAGTGAGTCCCTCGACAGGACCTACGAGCAGTACTTC. Encoded protein: CAISESLDRTYEQYF.

The gene calls are TRBV7-9 and TRBJ2-7, with 9 bases that match TRBD2. V gave up 5 bases and J gave up 1 base; unmatched junction bases: 12. The CDR3 runs to 17 residues. Germline CDR1 and CDR2: SEHNR and FQNEAQ (reference sequence). The CDR3 coding sequence is TGTGCCAGCAGCCTTATCTCTAGCGGGGCCCTTTCCTACGAGCAGTACTTC. Translation gives CASSLISSGALSYEQYF.

The chain uses TRBV10-3 and TRBJ1-1, with 7 bases identical to TRBD1. This CDR3 is 18 amino acids long. J lost 0 bases, V lost 0 bases, and 10 bases had no gene match. CDR1 and CDR2 from the germline V gene are ENHRY and SYGVKD. The CDR3 reads CAISESFGRGWVNTEAFF. The CDR3 DNA is TGTGCCATCAGTGAGTCGTTTGGCAGGGGGTGGGTGAACACTGAAGCTTTCTTT.

This chain links TRBV5-6 with TRBJ2-1; 9 bases are shared with TRBD1. CDR3 length equals 16 residues. Unmatched junction bases numbered 9, after V lost 4 bases and J lost 4 bases. Germline V gene data show CDR1 as SGHDT and CDR2 as YYEEEE. CDR3 nucleotides: TGTGCCAGCAGCCTTCTGGGGACAGGGAATTACAATGAGCAGTTCTTC. It yields the protein CASSLLGTGNYNEQFF.

The V gene is TRBV19, the J gene TRBJ1-1, with D tentatively TRBD1 (5 bases). V was trimmed by 7 bases and J by 2 bases, leaving 14 bases between them. CDR3 size: 14 residues. Germline-derived CDR1 and CDR2 are LNHDA and SQIVND (reference sequence). The CDR3 loop reads CASIQTETNTEAFF. CDR3 nucleotides: TGTGCCAGTATTCAGACAGAGACAAACACTGAAGCTTTCTTT.

This rearrangement joins TRBV23-1 to TRBJ2-4; 7 nucleotides match TRBD2. Being an ORF, TRBV23-1 has a function that is uncertain. V lost 3 bases, J lost 0 bases, and 8 bases stayed unmatched. This CDR3 region has 17 residues. The CDR3 here is CASSQGGSFLAKNIQYF. CDR3 in DNA: TGCGCCAGCAGTCAGGGGGGGAGTTTCCTAGCCAAAAACATTCAGTACTTC.

V gene TRBV7-2 combines with J gene TRBJ2-2; D gene unclear. This CDR3 is 14 amino acids long. Trimming took 2 bases from V and 6 from J, leaving 10 bases between them. CDR1 is SGHTA, CDR2 FQGNSA, per germline. The CDR3 DNA is TGTGCCAGCAGCTTATTTATGGCCGCCGGGGAGCTGTTTTTT. Translating gives CASSLFMAAGELFF.

The chain links TRBV5-1 to TRBJ1-2; TRBD1 is a possible D gene (5 bases). The ends were cut back, 1 base at V and 4 bases at J, with 17 bases in the middle. This CDR3 region has 16 residues. Germline CDR1 is SGHRS and CDR2 is YFSETQ. This CDR3 reads CASSLNPQGLGYGYTF. CDR3 bases: TGCGCCAGCAGCTTGAATCCCCAGGGTTTAGGCTATGGCTACACCTTC.

This clone was recorded a few times. The chain uses TRBV6-7 and TRBJ1-1; possibly TRBD1 for D (5 bases). TRBV6-7 is classed as an ORF, of uncertain function. The CDR3 runs to 16 residues. Trimming removed 0 bases at V and 1 base at J, with 12 bases between. In DNA, the CDR3 is TGTGCCAGCAGTTACTCTCGGCGGGGGACGAACACTGAAGCTTTCTTT. Translated: CASSYSRRGTNTEAFF.

The gene calls are TRBV9 and TRBJ2-7, with a possible D match to TRBD2 (6 bases). CDR1 and CDR2 from the germline V gene are SGDLS and YYNGEE. The CDR3 consists of 15 residues. V was cut by 4 bases and J by 6 bases, with 20 bases left in between. The CDR3 DNA sequence: TGTGCCAGCAGCTTGAGCGGAGGGGTCGGTATCGAGCAGTACTTC. This translates into CASSLSGGVGIEQYF.